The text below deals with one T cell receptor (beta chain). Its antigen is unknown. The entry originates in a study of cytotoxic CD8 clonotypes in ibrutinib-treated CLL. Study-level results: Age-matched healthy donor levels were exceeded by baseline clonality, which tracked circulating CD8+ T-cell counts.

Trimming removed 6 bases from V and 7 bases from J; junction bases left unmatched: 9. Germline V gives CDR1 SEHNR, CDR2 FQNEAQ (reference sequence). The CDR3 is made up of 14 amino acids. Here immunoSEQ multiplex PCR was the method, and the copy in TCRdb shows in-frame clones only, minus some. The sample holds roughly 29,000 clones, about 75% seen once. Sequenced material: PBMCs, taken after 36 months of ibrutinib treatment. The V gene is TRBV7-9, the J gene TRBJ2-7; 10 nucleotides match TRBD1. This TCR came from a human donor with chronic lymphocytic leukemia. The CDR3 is CASSPGQGFGEQYF. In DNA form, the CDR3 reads TGTGCCAGCAGTCCGGGACAGGGGTTTGGTGAGCAGTACTTC.